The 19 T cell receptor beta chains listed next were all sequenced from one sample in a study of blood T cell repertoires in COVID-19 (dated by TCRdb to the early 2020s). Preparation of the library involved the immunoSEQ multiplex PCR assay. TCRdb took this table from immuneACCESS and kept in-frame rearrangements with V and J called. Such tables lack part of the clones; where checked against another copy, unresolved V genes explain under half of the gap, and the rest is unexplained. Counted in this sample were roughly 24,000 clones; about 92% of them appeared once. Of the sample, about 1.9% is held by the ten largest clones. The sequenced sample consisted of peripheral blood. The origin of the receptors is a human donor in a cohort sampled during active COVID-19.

CDR3 DNA sequence: TGTGCCAGTAGTTCCCCCGGGACAGGGTACTCTGGGGCCAACGTCCTGACTTTC. Protein sequence: CASSSPGTGYSGANVLTF. The chain links TRBV19 to TRBJ2-6, with TRBD1 matching over 9 bases. CDR1 and CDR2 from the germline V gene are LNHDA and SQIVND (reference sequence). CDR3 size: 18 residues. Trimming took 5 bases from V and 0 from J; bases not matched to a gene: 8.

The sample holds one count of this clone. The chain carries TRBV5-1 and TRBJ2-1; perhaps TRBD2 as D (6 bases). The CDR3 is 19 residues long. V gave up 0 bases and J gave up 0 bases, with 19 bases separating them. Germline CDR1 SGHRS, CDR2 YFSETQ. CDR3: CASSLEGLPQWASYNEQFF. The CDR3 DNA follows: TGCGCCAGCAGCTTGGAGGGACTCCCTCAGTGGGCCTCCTACAATGAGCAGTTCTTC.

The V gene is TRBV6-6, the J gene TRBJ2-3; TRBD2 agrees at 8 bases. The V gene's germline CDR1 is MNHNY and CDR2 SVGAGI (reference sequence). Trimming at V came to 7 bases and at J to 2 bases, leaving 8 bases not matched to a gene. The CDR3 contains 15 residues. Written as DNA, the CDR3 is TGTGCCAGCACTACGGGGGGGACTGACACAGATACGCAGTATTTT. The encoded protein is CASTTGGTDTDTQYF.

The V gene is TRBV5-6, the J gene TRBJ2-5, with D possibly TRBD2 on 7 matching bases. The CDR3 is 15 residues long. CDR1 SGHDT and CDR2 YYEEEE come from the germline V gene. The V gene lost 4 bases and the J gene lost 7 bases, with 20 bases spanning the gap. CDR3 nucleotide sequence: TGTGCCAGCAGCCCTCTTGAGGGGGGGCCGGGGACCCAGTACTTC. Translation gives CASSPLEGGPGTQYF.

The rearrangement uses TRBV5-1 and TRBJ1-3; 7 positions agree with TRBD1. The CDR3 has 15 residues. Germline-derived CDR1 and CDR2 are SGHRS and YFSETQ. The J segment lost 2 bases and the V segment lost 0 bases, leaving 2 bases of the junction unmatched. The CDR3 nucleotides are TGCGCCAGCAGCTTGGTAACAGGGGCTGGAAACACCATATATTTT. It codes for CASSLVTGAGNTIYF.

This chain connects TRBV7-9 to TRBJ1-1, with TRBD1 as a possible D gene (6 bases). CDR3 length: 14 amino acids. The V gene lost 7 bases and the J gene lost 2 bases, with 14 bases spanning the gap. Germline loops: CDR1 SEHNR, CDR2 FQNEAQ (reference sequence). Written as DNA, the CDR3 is TGTGCCAGCATTCTAACAGGGAGCAACACTGAAGCTTTCTTT. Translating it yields CASILTGSNTEAFF. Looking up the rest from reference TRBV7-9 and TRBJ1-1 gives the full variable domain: DTGVSQNPRHKITKRGQNVTFRCDPISEHNRLYWYRQTLGQGPEFLTYFQNEAQLEKSRLLSDRFSAERPKGSFSTLEIQRTEQGDSAMYLCASILTGSNTEAFFGQGTRLTVV.

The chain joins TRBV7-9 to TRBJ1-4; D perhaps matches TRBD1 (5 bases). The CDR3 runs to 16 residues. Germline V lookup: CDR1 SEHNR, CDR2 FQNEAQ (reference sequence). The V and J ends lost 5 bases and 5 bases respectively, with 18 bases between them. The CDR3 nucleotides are TGTGCCAGCAGCCTGCCTGGCGACAGCTCAAATGAAAAACTGTTTTTT. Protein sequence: CASSLPGDSSNEKLFF.

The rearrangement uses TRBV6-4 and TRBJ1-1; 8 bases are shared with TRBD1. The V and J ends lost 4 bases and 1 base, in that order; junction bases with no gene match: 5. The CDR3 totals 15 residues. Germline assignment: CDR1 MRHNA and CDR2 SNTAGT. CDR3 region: CASSARTGPNTEAFF. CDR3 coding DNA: TGTGCCAGCAGTGCCCGGACAGGGCCGAACACTGAAGCTTTCTTT.

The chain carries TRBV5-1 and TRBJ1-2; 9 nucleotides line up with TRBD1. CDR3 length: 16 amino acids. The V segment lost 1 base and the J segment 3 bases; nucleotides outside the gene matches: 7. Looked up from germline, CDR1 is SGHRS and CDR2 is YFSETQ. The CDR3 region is CASSLTGTGIDYGYTF. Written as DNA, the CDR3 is TGCGCCAGCAGCTTGACCGGGACAGGGATTGACTATGGCTACACCTTC.

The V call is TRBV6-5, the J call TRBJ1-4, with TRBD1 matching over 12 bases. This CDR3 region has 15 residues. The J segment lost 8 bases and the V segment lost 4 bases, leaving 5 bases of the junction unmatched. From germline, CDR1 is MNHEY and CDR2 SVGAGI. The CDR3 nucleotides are TGTGCCAGCAGTTCAGGGACAGGGGGCCGAGAAAAACTGTTTTTT. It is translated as CASSSGTGGREKLFF.

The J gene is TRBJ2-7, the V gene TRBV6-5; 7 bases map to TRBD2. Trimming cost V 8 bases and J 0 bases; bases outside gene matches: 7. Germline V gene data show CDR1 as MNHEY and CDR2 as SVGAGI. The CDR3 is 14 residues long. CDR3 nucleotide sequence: TGTGCCAGCGACTACGGGGGGAGCTCCTACGAGCAGTACTTC. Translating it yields CASDYGGSSYEQYF.

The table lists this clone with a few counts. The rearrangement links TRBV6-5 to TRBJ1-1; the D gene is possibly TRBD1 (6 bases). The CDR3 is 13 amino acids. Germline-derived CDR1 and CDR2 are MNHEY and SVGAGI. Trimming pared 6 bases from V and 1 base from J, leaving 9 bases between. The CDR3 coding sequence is TGTGCCAGCAGGGGGACACCGAACACTGAAGCTTTCTTT. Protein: CASRGTPNTEAFF.

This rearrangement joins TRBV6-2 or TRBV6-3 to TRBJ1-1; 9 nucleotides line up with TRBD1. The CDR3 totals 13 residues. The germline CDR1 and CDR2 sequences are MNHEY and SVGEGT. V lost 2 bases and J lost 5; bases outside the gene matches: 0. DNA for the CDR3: TGTGCCAGCAGTTACGACAGGGGGACTGAAGCTTTCTTT. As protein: CASSYDRGTEAFF.

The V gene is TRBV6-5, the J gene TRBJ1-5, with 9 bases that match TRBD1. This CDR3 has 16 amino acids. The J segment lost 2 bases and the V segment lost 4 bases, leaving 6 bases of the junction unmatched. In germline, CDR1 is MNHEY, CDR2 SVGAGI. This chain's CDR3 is CASSLGRTGGNQPQHF. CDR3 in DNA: TGTGCCAGCAGTTTGGGTCGGACAGGGGGCAATCAGCCCCAGCATTTT.

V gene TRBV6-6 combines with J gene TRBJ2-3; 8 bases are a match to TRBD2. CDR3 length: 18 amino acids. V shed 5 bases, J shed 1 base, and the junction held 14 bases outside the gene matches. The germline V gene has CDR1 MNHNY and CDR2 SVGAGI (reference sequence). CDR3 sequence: CASSPERGTFYGTDTQYF. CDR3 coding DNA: TGTGCCAGCAGTCCCGAGCGGGGGACTTTCTACGGCACAGATACGCAGTATTTT.

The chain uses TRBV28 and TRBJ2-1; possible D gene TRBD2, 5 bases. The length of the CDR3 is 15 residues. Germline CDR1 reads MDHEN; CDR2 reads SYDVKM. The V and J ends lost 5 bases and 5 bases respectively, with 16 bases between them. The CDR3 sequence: CASSPEGRGNNEQFF. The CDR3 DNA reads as TGTGCCAGCAGTCCTGAGGGCCGGGGAAACAATGAGCAGTTCTTC.

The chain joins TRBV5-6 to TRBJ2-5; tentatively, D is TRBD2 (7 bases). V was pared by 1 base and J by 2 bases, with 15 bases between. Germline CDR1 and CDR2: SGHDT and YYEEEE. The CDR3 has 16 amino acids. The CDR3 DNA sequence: TGTGCCAGCAGCTTGTACGGGGGGCCGGAACAAGAGACCCAGTACTTC. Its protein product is CASSLYGGPEQETQYF. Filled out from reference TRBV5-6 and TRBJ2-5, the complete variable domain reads DAGVTQSPTHLIKTRGQQVTLRCSPKSGHDTVSWYQQALGQGPQFIFQYYEEEERQRGNFPDRFSGHQFPNYSSELNVNALLLGDSALYLCASSLYGGPEQETQYFGPGTRLLVL.

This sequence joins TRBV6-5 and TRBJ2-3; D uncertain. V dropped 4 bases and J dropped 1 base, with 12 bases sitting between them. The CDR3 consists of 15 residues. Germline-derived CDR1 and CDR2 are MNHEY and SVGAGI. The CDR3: CASSSRKSRTDTQYF. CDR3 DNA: TGTGCCAGCAGTTCTAGAAAGTCTCGCACAGATACGCAGTATTTT.

CDR3 in DNA: TGTGCCAGCAGTTTTCGGGAGCGGGATACGCAGTATTTT. It codes for CASSFRERDTQYF. The rearrangement uses TRBV12-3 or TRBV12-4 and TRBJ2-3, with a weak D call TRBD2 (6 bases). There are 13 residues in the CDR3. The V gene lost 3 bases and the J gene lost 6 bases, with 10 bases spanning the gap.